This TCR beta chain was sequenced in a study of shared clonotypes between healthy human individuals. In the study overall: Participating donors consisted of a couple of women and a few men aged 18 to 49. Study-level results: Against clonotypes common to all four donors, non-shared ones had lower generation probabilities.

CDR1 and CDR2 (germline): MNHEY, SVGAGI. CDR3 length equals 14 residues. V shed 3 bases and J shed 7 bases, with 15 bases lying between them. On this clone: The antigen remains unidentified.

Deep-level running was used for the assay. Authors' methods: With immunoSEQ giving junction-only sequences and no quality scores, filtering differed. Profiled with immunoSEQ multiplex PCR; TCRdb holds only in-frame clones, not every one. V and J calls and clone size follow that table, whereas D and trimming were derived from the DNA. The data show about 2,200,000 clones, approximately 94% seen once. CD8 cells regarded as naive lacked CD45RO, were positively chosen for CCR7, and omitted terminally differentiated effector memory CD45RA+ cells. The receptor was isolated from a man aged 18 to 29 in good health. Some clones in this sample may be carry-over from other donors' samples. This rearrangement joins TRBV6-5 to TRBJ2-5; no reliable D call. Sequenced sample: naive CD8+ T cells from PBMCs. CDR3 DNA sequence: TGTGCCAGCAGTTATGGTTTGGGCGATGGGACCCAGTACTTC. Amino acid sequence: CASSYGLGDGTQYF.